The source of this T cell receptor beta chain is a study of blood T cell repertoires in COVID-19. Study at large: Sites across the United States, Italy and Spain contributed samples from acute and convalescent COVID-19.

Methods used by the authors: Cell counts per sample came from amplifying reference gene primers. The assay was immunoSEQ multiplex PCR, and TCRdb's table has in-frame clones only and misses some. That table furnishes V, J and clone size, whereas the DNA furnished D and trimming. The sample carries about 140,000 clones, approximately 85% recorded once. Per germline, CDR1 SNHLY and CDR2 FYNNEI. The CDR3 sequence is 18 residues long. V was cut by 3 bases and J by 1 base, with 22 bases left in between. The clonotype was recovered from a man over 45 with acute or convalescent COVID-19. V and J are TRBV2 and TRBJ2-7, with D possibly being TRBD1 (5 bases). Sequencing was performed on peripheral blood. CDR3 nucleotides: TGTGCCAGCAGTGACTTTTCCACCATACAGGCCATTTCCTACGAGCAGTACTTC. Residues: CASSDFSTIQAISYEQYF.